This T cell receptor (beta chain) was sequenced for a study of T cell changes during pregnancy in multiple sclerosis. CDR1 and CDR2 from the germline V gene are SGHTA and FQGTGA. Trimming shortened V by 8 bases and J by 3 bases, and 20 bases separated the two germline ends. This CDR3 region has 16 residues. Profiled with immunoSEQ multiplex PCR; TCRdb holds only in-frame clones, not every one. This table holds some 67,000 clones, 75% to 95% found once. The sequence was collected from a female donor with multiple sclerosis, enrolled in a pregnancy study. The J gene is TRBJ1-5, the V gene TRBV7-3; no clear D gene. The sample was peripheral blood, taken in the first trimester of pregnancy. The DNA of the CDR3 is TGTGCCAGCCCGCGCCGGCGGGCGCCTAACAATCAGCCCCAGCATTTT. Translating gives CASPRRRAPNNQPQHF.